This T cell receptor beta chain came from a study of T cell changes during pregnancy in multiple sclerosis. Sequencing was performed with immunoSEQ multiplex PCR; in TCRdb, only in-frame clones are kept and a portion is missing. The sample carries tens of thousands of clones, approximately 88% recorded once. The TCR originated in a female donor with multiple sclerosis, enrolled in a pregnancy study. The sequences come from CD8+ T cells from peripheral blood mononuclear cells, collected before pregnancy.

CDR3 DNA: TGTGCCATCAGTGAGACCTCTTCATACAACGATGGCTACACCTTC. It is translated as CAISETSSYNDGYTF. The chain recombines TRBV10-3 with TRBJ1-2; unclear D gene. Germline CDR1 is ENHRY and CDR2 is SYGVKD. Trimming took 2 bases from V and 6 from J, leaving 16 bases between them. The CDR3 totals 15 residues.